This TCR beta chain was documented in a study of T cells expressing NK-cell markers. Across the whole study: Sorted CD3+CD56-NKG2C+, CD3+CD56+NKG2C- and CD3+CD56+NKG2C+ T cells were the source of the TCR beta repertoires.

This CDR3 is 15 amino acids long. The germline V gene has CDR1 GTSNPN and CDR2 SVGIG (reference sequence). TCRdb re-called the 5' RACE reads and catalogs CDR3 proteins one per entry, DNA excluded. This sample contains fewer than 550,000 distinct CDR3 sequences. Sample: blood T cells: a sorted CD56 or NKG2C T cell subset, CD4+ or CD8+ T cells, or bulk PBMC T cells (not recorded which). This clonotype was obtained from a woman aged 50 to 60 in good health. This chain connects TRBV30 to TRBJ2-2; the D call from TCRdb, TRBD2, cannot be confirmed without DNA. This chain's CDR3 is CAWRPRGTSTGELFF.